The present TCR beta chain was sequenced within a study of blood T cell repertoires in COVID-19. The wider study: PBMCs, B-cell-depleted T cells, or T cells provided the cDNA or gDNA that made up the material.

Per the germline V gene, CDR1 is ENHRY and CDR2 is SYGVKD. The V gene end was trimmed by 9 bases and the J gene end by 6 bases; junction bases not matched to a gene: 5. The CDR3 is 12 residues long. Profiling relied on immunoSEQ multiplex PCR, and the TCRdb table lists in-frame clones only, not all of them. The sample lists 150,000 to 160,000 clones, about 89% occurring once. The chain employs TRBV10-3 and TRBJ1-1, with 9 bases that match TRBD1. The sample was peripheral blood. The source is a man aged 45 to 65 with acute or convalescent COVID-19. This CDR3 is CAIQTGGSEAFF. The CDR3 DNA sequence: TGTGCCATTCAAACAGGGGGCTCTGAAGCTTTCTTT.